The clone carrying this T cell receptor beta chain was picked up one time. What it binds is unknown. TCRdb recomputed calls from the PCR reads with MiXCR, one row per CDR3 protein. The sample has about 15,000 distinct CDR3 sequences; less than 70% are singletons. The CDR3 runs 12 residues. The ends were cut back, 3 bases at V and 2 bases at J, with 5 bases in the middle. The data stem from a study of vaccination and CD4 T cells after COVID-19. Findings and limits, study-wide: SARS-CoV-2-reactive clonotypes showed a nonsignificant median rise from roughly 21 to 40.

The starting material was CD4+ T cells from blood, obtained after SARS-CoV-2 vaccination. V is TRBV12-3 or TRBV12-4 and J is TRBJ2-7; D ambiguous. The clonotype comes from a human donor who had recovered from COVID-19. CDR3 in amino acids: CASSFRTYEQYF. The DNA for the CDR3 is TGTGCCAGCAGTTTTCGGACCTACGAGCAGTACTTC.